This TCR beta chain was recorded in a study of blood T cell repertoires in COVID-19 (dated by TCRdb to the early 2020s). For the wider study: Samples from collaborators originated in the United States, Italy and Spain and spanned both the acute and convalescent phases of COVID-19. The dataset comprised deeply sampled blood TCRbeta repertoires from subjects exposed to, actively infected with, or recovered from COVID-19. Where HLA class I and class II types were available, the types were taken from metadata supplied by the sample provider, not from assay-based typing. Samples came from the ongoing ImmuneRACE study (first 160 participants) plus 1,254 subjects from 6 global collaborators. A freely available public database, intended as a resource for researchers studying the immune response to SARS-CoV-2, is where the repertoires were released. The material from the prospective study consisted of cDNA or gDNA derived from T cells, B-cell-depleted T cells, or PBMCs. Sample metadata almost always included a de-identified subject ID, COVID-19 status, age in years and sex. The investigation overall reported the following: The quantity of clinical and demographic metadata differed by source and by participant and was supplied without curation.

TCRbeta CDR3 regions were amplified from genomic DNA by means of the immunoSEQ Assay, a bias-controlled multiplex PCR. On the study's bioinformatics: Within the assay, amplification of reference gene primers was used to estimate how many nucleated cells each sample contained. Sequence reads were collapsed and filtered to measure the absolute abundance of every unique TCRbeta CDR3 rearrangement. For each sample, productive Simpson clonality was calculated as the square root of Simpson's diversity index over productive rearrangements. The source is immuneACCESS, and TCRdb retained only in-frame sequences with V and J called. Part of the clones is not carried over; for the studies checked, unresolved V genes explain less than half of this, and the remainder is unexplained. V and J calls and clone size are as listed in that table; D and trimming were resolved from the DNA. A total of about 80,000 clones appear in this sample, around four fifths of them only once. The ten top clones hold over 15% of the sample.

Turning to this clone: Its antigen specificity is not known. Per-base qualities were not stored, and no clone one base away is much larger.

Its CDR3 holds 13 amino acids, cysteine through phenylalanine. The CDR3 DNA has 39 bases and is translated from base 1. V lost 2 bases and J lost 14 bases; the stretch between them is 15 bases long. CDR1 and CDR2 were assigned from the germline V gene as MNHEY and SVGAGI. Whole blood was collected in K2EDTA tubes by collaborating institutions according to the institutions' own protocols. For TCRbeta analysis, collaborators shipped samples in one of three forms: frozen whole blood, isolated PBMCs, or DNA extracted from either of those sample types. The source is a man older than 75 with active or convalescent COVID-19. The specimen sequenced was peripheral blood. The rearrangement combines TRBV6-5 with TRBJ2-2; TRBD1 might be the D gene, on 5 matching bases. The CDR3 region reads CASSYLTDLGLFF. The nucleotide sequence is given as TGTGCCAGCAGTTACCTGACAGACTTAGGACTGTTTTTT.